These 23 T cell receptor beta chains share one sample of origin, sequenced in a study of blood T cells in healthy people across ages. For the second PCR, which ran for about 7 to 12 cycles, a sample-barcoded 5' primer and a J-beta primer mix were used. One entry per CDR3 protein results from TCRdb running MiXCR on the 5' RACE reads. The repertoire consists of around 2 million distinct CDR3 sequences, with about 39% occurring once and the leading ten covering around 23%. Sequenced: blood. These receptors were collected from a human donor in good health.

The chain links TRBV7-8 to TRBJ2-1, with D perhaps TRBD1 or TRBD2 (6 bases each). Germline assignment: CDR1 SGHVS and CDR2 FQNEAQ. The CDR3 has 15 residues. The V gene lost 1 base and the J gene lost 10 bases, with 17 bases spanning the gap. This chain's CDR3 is CASSLEGGGLYEQFF. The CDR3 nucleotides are TGTGCCAGCAGCTTAGAGGGTGGGGGGCTATACGAGCAGTTCTTC.

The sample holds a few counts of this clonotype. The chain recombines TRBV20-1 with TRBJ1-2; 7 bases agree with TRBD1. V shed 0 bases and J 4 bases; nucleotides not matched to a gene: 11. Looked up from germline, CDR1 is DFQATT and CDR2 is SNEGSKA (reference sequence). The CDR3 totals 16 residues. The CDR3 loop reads CSARDSSPGQIYGYTF. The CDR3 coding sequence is TGCAGTGCTAGAGATTCCTCCCCGGGACAGATCTATGGCTACACCTTC.

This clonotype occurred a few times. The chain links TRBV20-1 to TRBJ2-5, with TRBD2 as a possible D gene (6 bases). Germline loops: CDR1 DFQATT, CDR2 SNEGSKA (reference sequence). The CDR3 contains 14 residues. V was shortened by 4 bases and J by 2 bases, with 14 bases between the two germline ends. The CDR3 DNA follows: TGCAGTGCTATCCACGGGACTCATCAAGAGACCCAGTACTTC. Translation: CSAIHGTHQETQYF.

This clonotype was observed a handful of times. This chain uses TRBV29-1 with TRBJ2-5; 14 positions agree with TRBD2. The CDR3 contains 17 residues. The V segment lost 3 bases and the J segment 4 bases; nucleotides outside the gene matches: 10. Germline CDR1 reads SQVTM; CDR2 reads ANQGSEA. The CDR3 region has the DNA TGCAGCGTTGATGGGACTAGCGGGGGAGCGGAACGAGAGACCCAGTACTTC. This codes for CSVDGTSGGAERETQYF. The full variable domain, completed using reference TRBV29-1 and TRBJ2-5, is SAVISQKPSRDICQRGTSLTIQCQVDSQVTMMFWYRQQPGQSLTLIATANQGSEATYESGFVIDKFPISRPNLTFSTLTVSNMSPEDSSIYLCSVDGTSGGAERETQYFGPGTRLLVL.

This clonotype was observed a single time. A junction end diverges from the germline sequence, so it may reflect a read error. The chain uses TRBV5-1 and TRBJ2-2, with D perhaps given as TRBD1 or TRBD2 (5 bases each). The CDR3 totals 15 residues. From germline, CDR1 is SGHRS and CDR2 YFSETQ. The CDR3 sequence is CASSQRASRDGERFF. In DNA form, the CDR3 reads TGCGCCAGCAGCCAAAGGGCCAGCCGGGACGGGGAGCGGTTTTTT. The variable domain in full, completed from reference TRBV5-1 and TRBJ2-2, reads KAGVTQTPRYLIKTRGQQVTLSCSPISGHRSVSWYQQTPGQGLQFLFEYFSETQRNKGNFPGRFSGRQFSNSRSEMNVSTLELGDSALYLCASSQRASRDGERFFGEGSRLTVL.

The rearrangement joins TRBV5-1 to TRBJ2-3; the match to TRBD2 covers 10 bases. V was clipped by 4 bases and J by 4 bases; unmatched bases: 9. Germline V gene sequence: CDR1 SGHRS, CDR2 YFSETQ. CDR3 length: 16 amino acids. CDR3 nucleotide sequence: TGCGCCAGCAGCGTATCTAGCGGGGGTATCCCAGATACGCAGTATTTT. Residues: CASSVSSGGIPDTQYF.

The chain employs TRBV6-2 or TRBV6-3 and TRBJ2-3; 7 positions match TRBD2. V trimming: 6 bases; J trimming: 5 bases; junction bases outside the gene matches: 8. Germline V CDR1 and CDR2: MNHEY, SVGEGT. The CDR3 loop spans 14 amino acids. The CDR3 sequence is CASSQGGEGDTQYF. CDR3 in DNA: TGTGCCAGCAGCCAGGGCGGGGAGGGAGATACGCAGTATTTT.

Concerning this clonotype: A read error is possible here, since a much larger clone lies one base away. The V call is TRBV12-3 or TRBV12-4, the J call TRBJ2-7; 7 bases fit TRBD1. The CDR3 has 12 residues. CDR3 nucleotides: TGTGCCAGCAGTGTCACAGGGGTCGAGCAGGACTTC. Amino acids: CASSVTGVEQDF.

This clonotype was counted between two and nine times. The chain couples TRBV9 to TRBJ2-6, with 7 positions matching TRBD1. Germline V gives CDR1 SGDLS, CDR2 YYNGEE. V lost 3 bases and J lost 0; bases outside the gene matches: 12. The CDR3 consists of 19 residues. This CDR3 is CASSDQQGKTVSGANVLTF. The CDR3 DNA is TGTGCCAGCAGCGACCAACAGGGGAAGACTGTCTCTGGGGCCAACGTCCTGACTTTC.

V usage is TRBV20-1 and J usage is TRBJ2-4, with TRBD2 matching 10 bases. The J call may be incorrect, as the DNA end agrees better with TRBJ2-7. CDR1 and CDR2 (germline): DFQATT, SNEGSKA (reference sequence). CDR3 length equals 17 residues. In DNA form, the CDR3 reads TGCAGTGCTAACCCCCCCAGCGGGGGGGCCGGGTTAAGCGAGCAGTACTTC. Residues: CSANPPSGGAGLSEQYF.

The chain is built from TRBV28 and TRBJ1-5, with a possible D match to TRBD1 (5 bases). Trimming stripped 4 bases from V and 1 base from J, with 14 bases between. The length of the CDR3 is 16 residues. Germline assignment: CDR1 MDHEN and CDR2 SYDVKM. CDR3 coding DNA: TGTGCCAGCAGTTCTTCCCGACGGGGGAGCAATCAGCCCCAGCATTTT. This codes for CASSSSRRGSNQPQHF.

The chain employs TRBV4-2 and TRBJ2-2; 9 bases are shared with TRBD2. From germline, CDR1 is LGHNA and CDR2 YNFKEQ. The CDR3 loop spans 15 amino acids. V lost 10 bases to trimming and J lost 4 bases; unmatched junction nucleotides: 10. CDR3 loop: CAIRVSGGLTGELFF. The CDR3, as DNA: TGTGCCATACGGGTCAGCGGGGGGCTCACCGGGGAGCTGTTTTTT.

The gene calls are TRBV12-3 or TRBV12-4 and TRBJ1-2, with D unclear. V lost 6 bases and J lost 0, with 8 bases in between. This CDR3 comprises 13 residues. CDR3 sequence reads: CASRQSANYGYTF. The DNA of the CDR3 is TGTGCCAGCAGACAATCAGCTAACTATGGCTACACCTTC.

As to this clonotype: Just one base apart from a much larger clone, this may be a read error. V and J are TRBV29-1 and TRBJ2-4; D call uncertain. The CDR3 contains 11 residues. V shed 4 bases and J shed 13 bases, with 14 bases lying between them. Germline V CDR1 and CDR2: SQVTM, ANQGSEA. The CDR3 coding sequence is TGCAGCGTTGCTGACTTAAACGGGCAGTACTTC. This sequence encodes CSVADLNGQYF.

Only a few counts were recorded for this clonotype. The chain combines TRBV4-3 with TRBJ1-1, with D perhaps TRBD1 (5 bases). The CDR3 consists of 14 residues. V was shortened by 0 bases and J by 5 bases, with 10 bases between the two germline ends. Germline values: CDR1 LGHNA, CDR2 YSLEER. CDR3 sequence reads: CASSQDSGETEAFF. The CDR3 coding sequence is TGCGCCAGCAGCCAAGATTCGGGGGAGACTGAAGCTTTCTTT.

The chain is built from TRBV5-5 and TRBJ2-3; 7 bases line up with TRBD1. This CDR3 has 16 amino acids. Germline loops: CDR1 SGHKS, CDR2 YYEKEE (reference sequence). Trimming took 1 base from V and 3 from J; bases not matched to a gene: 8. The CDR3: CASSLILTGRTDTQYF. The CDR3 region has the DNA TGTGCCAGCAGCTTGATATTGACAGGGAGAACAGATACGCAGTATTTT.

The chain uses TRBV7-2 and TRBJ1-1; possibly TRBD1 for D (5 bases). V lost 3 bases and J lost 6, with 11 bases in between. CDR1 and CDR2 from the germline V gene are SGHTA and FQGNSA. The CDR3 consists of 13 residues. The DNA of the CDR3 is TGTGCCAGCAGCTTGGTGGGGACTCCTGAAGCTTTCTTT. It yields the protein CASSLVGTPEAFF.

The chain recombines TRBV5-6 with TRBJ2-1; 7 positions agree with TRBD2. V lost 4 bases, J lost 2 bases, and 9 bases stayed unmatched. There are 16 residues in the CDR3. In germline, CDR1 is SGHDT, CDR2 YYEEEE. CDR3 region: CASSPPGGGPYNEQFF. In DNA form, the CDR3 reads TGTGCCAGCAGCCCTCCGGGGGGTGGACCCTACAATGAGCAGTTCTTC.

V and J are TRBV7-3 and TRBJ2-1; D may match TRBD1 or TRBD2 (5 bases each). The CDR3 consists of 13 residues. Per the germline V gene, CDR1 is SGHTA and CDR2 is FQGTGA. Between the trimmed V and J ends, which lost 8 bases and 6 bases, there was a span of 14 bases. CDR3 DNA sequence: TGTGCCAGCGCCCTAGCTGGGGGCAATGAGCAGTTCTTC. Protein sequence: CASALAGGNEQFF.

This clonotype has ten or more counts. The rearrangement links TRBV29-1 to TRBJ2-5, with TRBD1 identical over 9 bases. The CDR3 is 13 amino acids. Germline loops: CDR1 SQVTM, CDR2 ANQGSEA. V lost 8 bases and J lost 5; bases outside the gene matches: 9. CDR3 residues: CSIGQGTLETQYF. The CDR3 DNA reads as TGCAGCATTGGACAGGGGACTCTCGAGACCCAGTACTTC. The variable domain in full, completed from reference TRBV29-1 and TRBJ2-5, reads SAVISQKPSRDICQRGTSLTIQCQVDSQVTMMFWYRQQPGQSLTLIATANQGSEATYESGFVIDKFPISRPNLTFSTLTVSNMSPEDSSIYLCSIGQGTLETQYFGPGTRLLVL.

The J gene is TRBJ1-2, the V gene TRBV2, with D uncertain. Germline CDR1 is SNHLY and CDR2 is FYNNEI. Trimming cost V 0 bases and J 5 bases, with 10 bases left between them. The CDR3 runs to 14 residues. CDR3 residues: CASSEAGEGYGYTF. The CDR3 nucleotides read TGTGCCAGCAGTGAAGCTGGTGAGGGATATGGCTACACCTTC.

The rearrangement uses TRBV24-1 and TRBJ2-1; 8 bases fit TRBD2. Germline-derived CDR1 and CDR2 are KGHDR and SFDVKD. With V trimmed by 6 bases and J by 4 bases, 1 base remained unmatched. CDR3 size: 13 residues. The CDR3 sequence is CATSSGGYNEQFF. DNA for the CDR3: TGTGCCACCAGTAGCGGGGGTTACAATGAGCAGTTCTTC.

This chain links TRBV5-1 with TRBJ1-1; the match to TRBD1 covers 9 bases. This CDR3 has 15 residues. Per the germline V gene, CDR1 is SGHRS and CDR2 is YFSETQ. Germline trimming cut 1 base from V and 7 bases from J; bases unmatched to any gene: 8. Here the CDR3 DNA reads TGCGCCAGCAGCTTGACAGGGGGCGTCGACGGTGAAGCTTTCTTT. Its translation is CASSLTGGVDGEAFF.